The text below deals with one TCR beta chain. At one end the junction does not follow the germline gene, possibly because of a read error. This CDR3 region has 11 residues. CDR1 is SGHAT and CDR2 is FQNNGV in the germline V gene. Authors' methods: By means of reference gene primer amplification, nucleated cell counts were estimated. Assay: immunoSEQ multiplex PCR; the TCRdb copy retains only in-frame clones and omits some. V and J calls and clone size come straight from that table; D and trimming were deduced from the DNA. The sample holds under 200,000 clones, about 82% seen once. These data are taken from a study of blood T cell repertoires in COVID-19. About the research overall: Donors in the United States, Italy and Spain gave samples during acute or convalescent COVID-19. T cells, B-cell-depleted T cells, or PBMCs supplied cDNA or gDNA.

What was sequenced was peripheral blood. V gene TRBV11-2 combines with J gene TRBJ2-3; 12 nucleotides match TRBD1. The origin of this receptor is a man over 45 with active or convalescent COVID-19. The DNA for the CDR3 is TGTGCCAGCAGCTTCCGGGACAGGGGGCATTTT. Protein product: CASSFRDRGHF.